This note documents a single T cell receptor beta chain sequence. Its antigen remains unknown. When sampled, the donors appeared nominally healthy, though they likely had unrecorded immune exposures. This sample was included in a study of cytomegalovirus exposure and HLA in healthy donors. Findings and limits, study-wide: A missense variant in DCLRE1C was later tied to TCR beta V- and J-gene trimming. Most likely, a cluster of highly shared sequence variants arose as a sequencing artifact. Segments of the TCR beta V type were, in most cases, productive about 87% or about 30% of the time in an earlier analysis.

Both 60 Vbeta primers and 13 Jbeta primers went into the PCR. Profiled with immunoSEQ multiplex PCR; TCRdb holds only in-frame clones, not every one. The table includes tens of thousands of clones, under 85% detected once. The ends were cut back, 0 bases at V and 5 bases at J, with 13 bases in the middle. Germline assignment: CDR1 GTSNPN and CDR2 SVGIG (reference sequence). The CDR3 loop spans 14 amino acids. The sample consisted of PBMCs. The clonotype originates from a woman in her twenties or thirties in good health and CMV-seronegative. This chain links TRBV30 with TRBJ1-1, with D possibly being TRBD1 (6 bases). CDR3 DNA sequence: TGTGCCTGGAGTGTATACAGGGAAGGGACTGAAGCTTTCTTT. It encodes CAWSVYREGTEAFF. Full variable domain (outside the CDR3, taken from reference TRBV30 and TRBJ1-1): SQTIHQWPATLVQPVGSPLSLECTVEGTSNPNLYWYRQAAGRGLQLLFYSVGIGQISSEVPQNLSASRPQDRQFILSSKKLLLSDSGFYLCAWSVYREGTEAFFGQGTRLTVV.